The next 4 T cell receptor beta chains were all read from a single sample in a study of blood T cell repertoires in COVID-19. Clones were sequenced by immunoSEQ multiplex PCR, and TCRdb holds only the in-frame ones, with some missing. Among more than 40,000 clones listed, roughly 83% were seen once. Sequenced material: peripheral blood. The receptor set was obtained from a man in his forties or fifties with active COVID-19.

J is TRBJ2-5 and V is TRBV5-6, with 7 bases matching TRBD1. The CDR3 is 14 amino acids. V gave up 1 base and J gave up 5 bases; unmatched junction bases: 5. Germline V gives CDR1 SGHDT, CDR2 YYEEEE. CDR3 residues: CASSLTGAGETQYF. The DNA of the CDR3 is TGTGCCAGCAGCTTGACAGGGGCAGGGGAGACCCAGTACTTC.

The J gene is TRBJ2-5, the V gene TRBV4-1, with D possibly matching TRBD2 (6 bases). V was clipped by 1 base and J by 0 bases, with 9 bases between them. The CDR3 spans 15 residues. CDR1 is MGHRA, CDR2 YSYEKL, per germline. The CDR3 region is CASSQVSGNQETQYF. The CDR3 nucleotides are TGCGCCAGCAGCCAAGTTAGCGGAAACCAAGAGACCCAGTACTTC.

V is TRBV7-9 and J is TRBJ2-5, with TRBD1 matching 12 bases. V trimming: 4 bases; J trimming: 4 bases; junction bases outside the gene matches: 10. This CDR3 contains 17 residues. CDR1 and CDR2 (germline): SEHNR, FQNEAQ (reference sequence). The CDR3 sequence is CASSWAGTGGSRETQYF. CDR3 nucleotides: TGTGCCAGCAGCTGGGCCGGGACAGGGGGCTCTCGAGAGACCCAGTACTTC.

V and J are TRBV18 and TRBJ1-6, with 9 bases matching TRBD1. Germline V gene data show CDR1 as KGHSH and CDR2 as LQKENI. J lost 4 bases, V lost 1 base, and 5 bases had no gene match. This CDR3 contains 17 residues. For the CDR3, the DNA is TGTGCCAGCTCACCACGGGGACAGGGTTCTTATAATTCACCCCTCCACTTT. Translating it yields CASSPRGQGSYNSPLHF.